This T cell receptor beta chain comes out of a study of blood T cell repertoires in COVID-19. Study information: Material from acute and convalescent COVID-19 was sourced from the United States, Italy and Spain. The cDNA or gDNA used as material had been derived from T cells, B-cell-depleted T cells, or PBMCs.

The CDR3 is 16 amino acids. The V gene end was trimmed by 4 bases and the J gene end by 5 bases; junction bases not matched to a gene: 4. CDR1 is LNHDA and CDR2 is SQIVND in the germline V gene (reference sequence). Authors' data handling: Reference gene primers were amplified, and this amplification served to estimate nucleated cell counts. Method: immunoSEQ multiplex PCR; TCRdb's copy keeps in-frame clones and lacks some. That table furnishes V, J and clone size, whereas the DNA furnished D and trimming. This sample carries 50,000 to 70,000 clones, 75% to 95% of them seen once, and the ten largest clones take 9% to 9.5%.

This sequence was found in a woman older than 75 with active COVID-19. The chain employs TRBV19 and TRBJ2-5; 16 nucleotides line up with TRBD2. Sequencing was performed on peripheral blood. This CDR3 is CASSTTGLAGGETQYF. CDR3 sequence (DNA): TGTGCCAGTAGTACGACGGGACTAGCGGGAGGGGAGACCCAGTACTTC. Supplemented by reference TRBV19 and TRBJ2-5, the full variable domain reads DGGITQSPKYLFRKEGQNVTLSCEQNLNHDAMYWYRQDPGQGLRLIYYSQIVNDFQKGDIAEGYSVSREKKESFPLTVTSAQKNPTAFYLCASSTTGLAGGETQYFGPGTRLLVL.